The TCR beta chain described here comes from a study of cytomegalovirus exposure and HLA in healthy donors (dated by TCRdb to about 2017). Context from the whole study: An earlier analysis of some 600 of the donors reported around 280 Gb of sequence data and approximately 120 million unique TCR beta sequences obtained from about 180 million T cells. Approximately 310 gigabases of sequencing data and 70 million to 85 million unique TCR sequences were included in an early release covering about 600 HLA-typed donors. Among the roughly 400 genotyped donors, around 81% belonged to the genetic ancestry cluster associated with self-reported Caucasian donors. The study aimed to test whether signatures of past pathogen exposure could be identified by cataloging public T cell receptors. The T cell repertoires of under 750 subjects were profiled by immunosequencing and related to cytomegalovirus serostatus. A separate validation cohort of over 95 different subjects was used in addition to the 666-subject first cohort. High-throughput TCR immunosequencing, statistical association of individual TCRs with disease status, and machine learning were combined to predict cytomegalovirus infection status. A later analysis re-analyzed previously published TCR beta repertoires from roughly 630 donors and added high-resolution HLA genotyping to study TCR occurrence patterns. The later analysis used no new phenotypic data to find candidate immune exposures, relying instead on TCR beta sequences and their occurrence across donors. An earlier analysis of 587 of the donors applied high-throughput TCR beta sequencing to assess whether each TCR beta V gene segment acted as functional or pseudogenic. Donor age, sex, ethnicity and CMV serostatus were collected together with the repertoire data. In a later genetic analysis, genome-wide SNP genotypes for about 55% of the roughly 700 donors were used, and that subset was treated as a discovery cohort. Every repertoire in the discovery cohort had been generated on one and the same sequencing platform. Class I and class II HLA loci were covered by the typing at four-digit resolution. The number of donors typed differed by locus, with about 629-630 for A, B, C, DRB1 and DQB1, roughly 550 for DQA1, 606 for DPA1, and some 470 for DPB1. A few DR-DQ haplotypes were treated as single units for association and clustering because of strong linkage in the cohort. Among about 410 genotyped donors of the cohort, an average of about 220,000 unique TCR beta nucleotide sequences was sequenced per donor, of which roughly 18% were non-productive.

The germline V gene specifies SGHRS as CDR1 and YFSETQ as CDR2. Reading from cysteine to phenylalanine, the CDR3 counts 16 amino acids. Left in the record is the CDR3 DNA by itself, 48 bases read in frame from the first base. The germline V end is reduced by 1 base and the J end by 8 bases; junction bases left unmatched: 12. On the study overall, not on this receptor specifically: Broadly in line with IMGT annotations, most TCR beta V segments showed up in productive rearrangements about 87% or about 30% of the time in an earlier analysis of approximately 640 of the donors. Fewer than 20 rarely observed V segments, including chromosome 9 orphons, were excluded from the earlier analysis of approximately 600 of the donors because counts were too low. Presence/absence analyses assumed roughly uniform sequencing depth across donors, an assumption that may not hold. The sequencing pipeline was judged likely to have produced a cluster of highly shared sequence variants as a technical artifact. A later analysis found that HLA-associated TCR beta chains were more clonally expanded and had lower generation probabilities than equally common non-associated chains. Some IMGT-functional V segments, including TRBV6-2 and TRBV6-3, could not be distinguished by the 87-base-pair reads and were therefore excluded. When HLA alleles, especially DR and DQ, strongly co-occurred, attributing TCR associations to individual alleles was difficult. Across donors, most TCR sequences were observed very rarely, whereas some public TCRs were present in many individuals. The study gave a list of under 200 TCR beta chains associated with cytomegalovirus. Linkage disequilibrium might explain the correlated functional status among segregating V segments, but an unknown experimental factor could not be excluded. Specific HLA alleles were associated with over 15,000 TCR beta sequences at a false discovery rate of 0.05 in a later analysis. Several of the top co-occurrence clusters appeared to be linked to parvovirus B19, influenza, CMV and Epstein-Barr virus, according to a later analysis. According to a later analysis, most CMV-associated TCR beta chains appeared to be HLA-restricted, and the HLA associations seemed to be driven largely by CMV exposure. A few of the identified cytomegalovirus-associated TCR beta chains were confirmed in vitro to be specific for cytomegalovirus antigens. According to the authors, the approach could potentially be generalized to other disease states and immunological phenotypes. The only immune exposure information available for the cohort was CMV serostatus. A further reported finding was that TCR beta sequences accurately predicted the HLA-A and HLA-B alleles for most subjects in the first cohort. A later genetic analysis associated a missense DCLRE1C variant with V-gene and J-gene trimming of TCR beta chains, and an independent cohort replicated the association. The classifier was reported to diagnose cytomegalovirus status with high specificity and sensitivity in both the original and validation cohorts. Because HLA typing was unavailable for some donors at each locus, only the typed subset was used in association tests. In a later analysis, the rate of TCR association differed among HLA loci, with DRB1 alleles having the most associated TCRs and HLA-C alleles having the fewest. This cohort had only TCR beta chains sequenced, and the lack of alpha or paired-chain data limited which features could be detected. A later genetic analysis reported fewer N-insertions in productive TCRs among donors in an Asian-associated ancestry cluster than the roughly 670-donor mean.

Worth noting for this clone: What antigen it recognizes has not been identified. Base quality data are lacking; no much larger clone is found one base away.

The library was produced with the immunoSEQ multiplex PCR assay. The multiplex PCR relied on a mix of 60 forward primers for TCR Vbeta segments and 13 reverse primers for TCR Jbeta segments. A multiplex PCR assay on genomic DNA amplified the CDR3 region of rearranged TCR beta genes. The amplified TCR beta libraries were sequenced on the Illumina HiSeq System as 87-base-pair reads. The authors' pipeline ran thus. A later analysis counted about 80 million unique TCR beta chains across the approximately 700 repertoires, and some 11 million of these chains were shared by at least two donors. Raw reads were error-corrected and collapsed into unique sequences by a nearest-neighbor algorithm in which closely related sequences were merged to remove PCR and sequencing errors. V, D and J gene segments were assigned by aligning CDR3 sequences to IMGT reference sequences. For a sequence to be retained, a match of at least six nucleotides to both a V gene segment and a J gene segment was required. Rearrangements were classified as productive when the CDR3 lacked stop codons and remained in frame with V and J, and all other rearrangements were classified as non-productive. CDR3 was defined by IMGT convention, running from the second conserved V-encoded cysteine to the conserved J-encoded phenylalanine. In an earlier analysis of around 570 of the donors, sequences lacking an unambiguous match to a single V gene segment were excluded. An earlier analysis of just under 600 of the donors called V segments functional above 56.7% productive rearrangements and segregating when the between-donor standard deviation exceeded 5%. To diagnose cytomegalovirus status from the catalog of TCR beta chain sequences, a statistical classification framework was built. V and J gene assignment, in a later analysis, came from comparing TCR nucleotide sequences with IMGT/GENE-DB human TR gene sequences. Using the TCRdist pipeline, a later analysis assigned CDR3 sequences along with most-parsimonious VDJ recombination scenarios. In a later analysis, each TCR beta chain was defined by its CDR3 amino acid sequence together with its V-gene family, and reads without a unique V-gene family were excluded. In a later analysis, nearly 600 highly shared, low-generation-probability nucleotide sequences were removed to address suspected cross-contamination and a sequencing artifact. A later analysis calculated a clonal expansion index for each public chain from normalized within-repertoire ranks of inferred template counts. Generation probabilities in a later analysis came from a VDJ recombination model fitted to out-of-frame rearrangements, and those results were checked against IGoR. In a later analysis, hypergeometric tests were used to score TCR-TCR, TCR-HLA and TCR-CMV co-occurrence, with a repertoire-size bias correction applied to TCR pairs. False discovery rates were estimated in a later analysis by permuting HLA or CMV assignments 20 times. A later analysis grouped co-occurring TCRs with DBSCAN, adding TCRdist sequence similarity when clustering within HLA-allele-positive subsets. For co-occurrence clustering, repertoires with fewer than 30,000 or more than 120,000 public chains were excluded, along with roughly five repertoires with anomalous nucleotide sharing. Imported from immuneACCESS, the table was reduced by TCRdb to in-frame sequences with V and J called. These copies leave out some clones; in studies compared against another copy, an unresolved V gene accounts for under half, and the cause of the remainder is not known. Clone size and V and J calls were adopted from that table, with D and trimming inferred from the DNA. The sample table shows 18,000 or so clones, and about 77% are seen once. The top ten hold around 3.5% of the sample.

In total, around 600 healthy bone marrow donors made up the cohort. All cohort members were sampled while nominally healthy, although unrecorded immune exposures were likely present. The donor was CMV seronegative and belonged to the group of over 350 seronegative cohort members. Each donor provided a peripheral blood sample, and peripheral blood mononuclear cells were used for TCR beta sequencing. Genomic DNA extraction from the blood cell samples was performed with the Qiagen DNeasy Blood Extraction Kit. This TCR was recovered from a man in his late teens or twenties in good health and CMV-seronegative. The chain joins TRBV5-1 to TRBJ2-1; 7 bases in the middle match TRBD2. The sequencing sample was made of PBMCs. The CDR3 amino acid sequence is: CASSLPAGPAGYEQFF. The sequence in DNA is TGCGCCAGCAGCTTGCCAGCGGGACCCGCTGGGTATGAGCAGTTCTTC.